These 25 T cell receptor beta chains originate from one sample sequenced in a study of T cell responses to AZD1222 COVID-19 vaccine. TCRdb keeps only in-frame clones here, not all; method: immunoSEQ multiplex PCR. The repertoire holds some 120,000 clones, with 70% to 90% as singletons. This sample comprised peripheral blood, obtained 28 days after the second AZD1222 dose. Receptors originate from an adult who received the AZD1222 COVID-19 vaccine.

The gene calls are TRBV19 and TRBJ2-4; 9 nucleotides align to TRBD1. Trimming took 4 bases from V and 1 from J; bases not matched to a gene: 8. The CDR3 is 17 amino acids. Germline-derived CDR1 and CDR2 are LNHDA and SQIVND (reference sequence). The CDR3 bases are TGTGCCAGTAGTACGGGACAGGGAGCGTTGGCCAAAAACATTCAGTACTTC. Translating gives CASSTGQGALAKNIQYF.

This chain's CDR3 is CASRTGSGNTIYF. The CDR3 DNA follows: TGTGCCAGCAGAACAGGGTCCGGAAACACCATATATTTT. This sequence joins TRBV2 and TRBJ1-3; D is perhaps TRBD1 (6 bases). V dropped 6 bases and J dropped 4 bases, with 10 bases sitting between them. The V gene's germline CDR1 is SNHLY and CDR2 FYNNEI. The CDR3 extends over 13 amino acids.

This clone was picked up many times. V is TRBV19 and J is TRBJ1-5, with TRBD1 as a possible D gene (5 bases). Trimming shortened V by 0 bases and J by 7 bases, and 10 bases separated the two germline ends. The CDR3 is made up of 14 amino acids. CDR1 is LNHDA and CDR2 is SQIVND in the germline V gene (reference sequence). The CDR3 reads CASSIDLQGQPQHF. In DNA, the CDR3 is TGTGCCAGTAGTATAGACCTTCAGGGCCAGCCCCAGCATTTT. Based on the CDR3 plus reference TRBV19 and TRBJ1-5, the full variable domain is DGGITQSPKYLFRKEGQNVTLSCEQNLNHDAMYWYRQDPGQGLRLIYYSQIVNDFQKGDIAEGYSVSREKKESFPLTVTSAQKNPTAFYLCASSIDLQGQPQHFGDGTRLSIL.

The J gene is TRBJ1-1, the V gene TRBV7-9; D not resolved. The germline V gene has CDR1 SEHNR and CDR2 FQNEAQ (reference sequence). Between the trimmed V and J ends, which lost 5 bases and 3 bases, there was a span of 19 bases. The CDR3 runs to 16 residues. CDR3 nucleotide sequence: TGTGCCAGCAGCCCACCTTGGGCGGGGATTTACACTGAAGCTTTCTTT. Translating it yields CASSPPWAGIYTEAFF.

This chain links TRBV15 with TRBJ2-7, with TRBD2 matching over 8 bases. The CDR3 spans 16 residues. J gave up 0 bases and V 4 bases, and 8 bases lay outside the gene matches. Per germline, CDR1 LNHNV and CDR2 YYDKDF (reference sequence). The CDR3 region is CATSKRETASSYEQYF. Written as DNA, the CDR3 is TGTGCCACCAGCAAGCGGGAGACGGCAAGCTCCTACGAGCAGTACTTC.

Concerning this clone itself: Germline is not matched at one junction end, which may reflect a read error. The CDR3 here is CSVEGWTGAYEQYF. CDR3 nucleotide sequence: TGCAGCGTGGAAGGCTGGACAGGAGCCTACGAGCAGTACTTC. The chain recombines TRBV29-1 with TRBJ2-7, with TRBD1 matching over 7 bases. The germline CDR1 and CDR2 sequences are SQVTM and ANQGSEA. There are 14 residues in the CDR3.

The rearrangement links TRBV7-8 to TRBJ2-3; 10 bases align to TRBD2. CDR3 length equals 19 residues. Germline CDR1 and CDR2: SGHVS and FQNEAQ. V lost 1 base and J lost 3; bases outside the gene matches: 13. DNA of the CDR3: TGTGCCAGCAGCTTAGTATCCAGCGGGGGGGCGTACGAGACAGATACGCAGTATTTT. Protein sequence: CASSLVSSGGAYETDTQYF.

V is TRBV19 and J is TRBJ1-1; 8 bases line up with TRBD1. J lost 8 bases, V lost 4 bases, and 6 bases had no gene match. The CDR3 runs 13 residues. Germline assignment: CDR1 LNHDA and CDR2 SQIVND (reference sequence). CDR3 nucleotides: TGTGCCAGTAGTAGGCAGGGGGCGCGGGAAGCTTTCTTT. This gives the protein CASSRQGAREAFF.

The chain has TRBV2 and TRBJ2-1; 15 bases map to TRBD2. Unmatched junction bases numbered 5, after V lost 11 bases and J lost 12 bases. From germline, CDR1 is SNHLY and CDR2 FYNNEI. This CDR3 spans 12 amino acids. CDR3 loop: CAWTSGGVGQFF. CDR3 DNA: TGTGCCTGGACTAGCGGGGGGGTTGGGCAGTTCTTC.

This clone was observed once. The chain couples TRBV7-6 to TRBJ2-5, with D maybe TRBD2 (7 bases). V was shortened by 5 bases and J by 5 bases, with 18 bases between the two germline ends. The CDR3 length is 15 residues. Germline V gene sequence: CDR1 SGHVS, CDR2 FNYEAQ. The CDR3 here is CASSNTGGAVETQYF. In DNA form, the CDR3 reads TGTGCCAGCAGCAATACGGGGGGCGCAGTCGAGACCCAGTACTTC.

This clone turned up a few times. The chain employs TRBV20-1 and TRBJ2-5; tentatively, D is TRBD1 (6 bases). Trimming took off 5 bases at V and 5 bases at J, with 9 bases between the two ends. The V gene's germline CDR1 is DFQATT and CDR2 SNEGSKA (reference sequence). The CDR3 sequence is 11 residues long. The CDR3 loop reads CSAYGQETQYF. DNA for the CDR3: TGCAGTGCTTACGGACAGGAGACCCAGTACTTC.

This clone was seen once. The chain employs TRBV28 and TRBJ2-7; 7 nucleotides match TRBD1. This CDR3 has 13 residues. Trimming removed 2 bases from V and 6 bases from J; junction bases left unmatched: 4. CDR1 and CDR2 (germline): MDHEN, SYDVKM. CDR3 DNA: TGTGCCAGCAGTTTAGGGGGACAGAGCGAGCAGTACTTC. This encodes CASSLGGQSEQYF.

The gene calls are TRBV20-1 and TRBJ1-1, with unresolved D. V dropped 3 bases and J dropped 6 bases, with 14 bases sitting between them. Germline assignment: CDR1 DFQATT and CDR2 SNEGSKA (reference sequence). The CDR3 totals 13 residues. The CDR3 loop reads CSASRTVESEAFF. DNA of the CDR3: TGCAGTGCTAGTCGGACTGTTGAGTCTGAAGCTTTCTTT.

The chain combines TRBV7-2 with TRBJ1-5, with D possibly matching TRBD1 (5 bases). V was clipped by 3 bases and J by 2 bases, with 14 bases between them. This CDR3 region has 16 residues. Per germline, CDR1 SGHTA and CDR2 FQGNSA. The CDR3 DNA is TGTGCCAGCAGCTTGGAGGGGCGCGGGGGCAATCAGCCCCAGCATTTT. The encoded protein is CASSLEGRGGNQPQHF.

The J gene is TRBJ1-1, the V gene TRBV11-3; 8 nucleotides align to TRBD1. The CDR3 totals 12 residues. Germline V gene sequence: CDR1 SGHNT, CDR2 YENEEA. V lost 5 bases and J lost 10; bases outside the gene matches: 6. CDR3 sequence reads: CASSIGQGGAFF. The CDR3 region has the DNA TGTGCCAGCAGCATTGGACAGGGAGGAGCTTTCTTT.

The V call is TRBV28, the J call TRBJ1-1; weak D call: TRBD1 (5 bases). Trimming shortened V by 8 bases and J by 0 bases, and 7 bases separated the two germline ends. This CDR3 region has 12 residues. Germline V gene sequence: CDR1 MDHEN, CDR2 SYDVKM. CDR3 sequence reads: CASWGLNTEAFF. The DNA for the CDR3 is TGTGCCAGCTGGGGCCTGAACACTGAAGCTTTCTTT.

The chain combines TRBV19 with TRBJ2-7; TRBD1 matches at 9 bases. V lost 6 bases, J lost 2 bases, and 5 bases stayed unmatched. CDR1 and CDR2 from the germline V gene are LNHDA and SQIVND (reference sequence). This CDR3 contains 14 residues. CDR3 residues: CASRPGQGTYEQYF. DNA of the CDR3: TGTGCCAGTAGGCCGGGACAGGGCACCTACGAGCAGTACTTC. Looking up the rest from reference TRBV19 and TRBJ2-7 gives the full variable domain: DGGITQSPKYLFRKEGQNVTLSCEQNLNHDAMYWYRQDPGQGLRLIYYSQIVNDFQKGDIAEGYSVSREKKESFPLTVTSAQKNPTAFYLCASRPGQGTYEQYFGPGTRLTVT.

The chain couples TRBV11-3 to TRBJ1-1; D ambiguous. The length of the CDR3 is 14 residues. Looked up from germline, CDR1 is SGHNT and CDR2 is YENEEA. V lost 5 bases and J 1 base, leaving 11 bases between the germline ends. In DNA, the CDR3 is TGTGCCAGCAGCCTCGGACGGCAGAACACTGAAGCTTTCTTT. Translating it yields CASSLGRQNTEAFF.

The gene calls are TRBV2 and TRBJ2-1, with D perhaps given as TRBD1 or TRBD2 (5 bases each). The CDR3 contains 13 residues. In germline, CDR1 is SNHLY, CDR2 FYNNEI. Deletions cut 3 bases from V and 7 bases from J, with 10 bases between. For the CDR3, the DNA is TGTGCCAGCAGTGAGACTTGGGGGAATGAGCAGTTCTTC. It encodes CASSETWGNEQFF.

The chain recombines TRBV6-5 with TRBJ1-1; D might be TRBD1 (5 bases). This CDR3 has 11 amino acids. Trimming removed 6 bases at V and 9 bases at J, with 11 bases between. Germline-derived CDR1 and CDR2 are MNHEY and SVGAGI. CDR3 amino acids: CASSNGGKAFF. In DNA, the CDR3 is TGTGCCAGCAGCAACGGGGGGAAAGCTTTCTTT.

The rearrangement joins TRBV7-8 to TRBJ1-2; 11 bases fit TRBD1. Losses at the gene ends were 4 bases for V and 2 bases for J; bases not matched to a gene: 6. Germline CDR1 reads SGHVS; CDR2 reads FQNEAQ. The CDR3 consists of 16 residues. The DNA for the CDR3 is TGTGCCAGCAGCTCGGGACAGGGGGTCGCAAACTATGGCTACACCTTC. It codes for CASSSGQGVANYGYTF.

The chain joins TRBV4-1 to TRBJ1-3; D might be TRBD1 (6 bases). V lost 3 bases to trimming and J lost 2 bases, with 8 bases between them. The CDR3 length is 14 residues. Looked up from germline, CDR1 is MGHRA and CDR2 is YSYEKL. The CDR3 sequence: CASSHTGTGNTIYF. Written as DNA, the CDR3 is TGCGCCAGCAGCCATACAGGGACTGGAAACACCATATATTTT.

J is TRBJ1-1 and V is TRBV5-1; possible D gene TRBD1, 6 bases. Trimming stripped 3 bases from V and 3 bases from J, with 15 bases between. CDR1 is SGHRS and CDR2 is YFSETQ in the germline V gene. There are 15 residues in the CDR3. CDR3 region: CASSSTGFLDTEAFF. CDR3 nucleotides: TGCGCCAGCAGCTCTACAGGGTTTTTGGACACTGAAGCTTTCTTT. The full variable domain, rest sourced from reference TRBV5-1 and TRBJ1-1, is KAGVTQTPRYLIKTRGQQVTLSCSPISGHRSVSWYQQTPGQGLQFLFEYFSETQRNKGNFPGRFSGRQFSNSRSEMNVSTLELGDSALYLCASSSTGFLDTEAFFGQGTRLTVV.

The chain recombines TRBV5-6 with TRBJ1-2; D is unclear. V lost 6 bases, J lost 8 bases, and 11 bases lay in between. The germline gives CDR1 SGHDT, CDR2 YYEEEE. The CDR3 covers 11 residues. The CDR3 here is CASTRTEGYTF. CDR3 DNA: TGTGCCAGCACCCGGACGGAAGGCTACACCTTC.

This rearrangement joins TRBV2 to TRBJ2-7, with D unresolved. The CDR3 is 12 amino acids. Per germline, CDR1 SNHLY and CDR2 FYNNEI. Deletions cut 5 bases from V and 5 bases from J, with 10 bases between. This chain's CDR3 is CASSSQANEQYF. The CDR3 DNA is TGTGCCAGCAGTTCTCAGGCGAACGAGCAGTACTTC.